Each of the 31 T cell receptor beta chains below was sequenced from the same sample in a study of T cell responses to AZD1222 COVID-19 vaccine. Clones were read by immunoSEQ multiplex PCR, and TCRdb kept only the in-frame ones, dropping some. The sample lists 150,000 or so clones; more than 90% were seen once. This sample comprised peripheral blood, obtained on day 0 of AZD1222 vaccination. The receptors originated from an adult in good health.

This rearrangement joins TRBV27 to TRBJ2-7, with D possibly TRBD2 on 5 matching bases. The CDR3 totals 14 residues. Per the germline V gene, CDR1 is MNHEY and CDR2 is SMNVEV (reference sequence). Trimming stripped 5 bases from V and 8 bases from J, with 19 bases between. CDR3 residues: CASSALGGLAQQYF. CDR3 bases: TGTGCCAGCAGTGCCTTAGGAGGACTGGCCCAGCAGTACTTC.

The chain uses TRBV6-5 and TRBJ2-3; tentative D call: TRBD1 (6 bases). The V end was cut by 4 bases, the J end by 4 bases, with 12 bases between. CDR3 length equals 14 residues. The germline V gene has CDR1 MNHEY and CDR2 SVGAGI. CDR3 coding DNA: TGTGCCAGCAGTTCGACAGGTGTCCCAGATACGCAGTATTTT. It yields the protein CASSSTGVPDTQYF.

In this sample, this clone turned up once. The chain carries TRBV9 and TRBJ2-2; TRBD2 agrees at 7 bases. The CDR3 contains 14 residues. Losses at the gene ends were 4 bases for V and 6 bases for J; bases not matched to a gene: 6. Germline lookup yields CDR1 SGDLS and CDR2 YYNGEE. CDR3 residues: CASSSREVPGELFF. CDR3 sequence (DNA): TGTGCCAGCAGCTCCCGGGAGGTTCCCGGGGAGCTGTTTTTT.

This clone was counted only a few times. V and J are TRBV19 and TRBJ1-1, with TRBD1 as a possible D gene (5 bases). The V gene lost 5 bases and the J gene lost 4 bases, with 8 bases spanning the gap. The CDR3 contains 12 residues. Germline-derived CDR1 and CDR2 are LNHDA and SQIVND (reference sequence). The CDR3 DNA reads as TGTGCCAGTAGTTACGGGGGCACTGAAGCTTTCTTT. Translated: CASSYGGTEAFF. The variable domain in full, with the rest retrieved from reference TRBV19 and TRBJ1-1, is DGGITQSPKYLFRKEGQNVTLSCEQNLNHDAMYWYRQDPGQGLRLIYYSQIVNDFQKGDIAEGYSVSREKKESFPLTVTSAQKNPTAFYLCASSYGGTEAFFGQGTRLTVV.

The rearrangement uses TRBV27 and TRBJ1-2; 7 bases line up with TRBD1. Germline values: CDR1 MNHEY, CDR2 SMNVEV (reference sequence). Trimming at V came to 3 bases and at J to 6 bases, leaving 4 bases not matched to a gene. The CDR3 spans 13 residues. The CDR3 is CASSFGRGDGYTF. Here the CDR3 DNA reads TGTGCCAGCAGTTTCGGCAGGGGGGATGGCTACACCTTC.

The V call is TRBV5-4, the J call TRBJ2-1, with 10 bases matching TRBD2. The V segment lost 5 bases and the J segment 8 bases; nucleotides outside the gene matches: 19. Per germline, CDR1 SGHNT and CDR2 YYREEE (reference sequence). The CDR3 length is 18 residues. The CDR3 DNA reads TGTGCCAGCAGTAAAGATGGATCGACTAGCGGGTCCGTTGATGAGCAGTTCTTC. Translation: CASSKDGSTSGSVDEQFF.

This clone is a singleton in its sample. The V gene is TRBV9, the J gene TRBJ1-2; D gene ambiguous. The V gene's germline CDR1 is SGDLS and CDR2 YYNGEE. The ends were cut back, 3 bases at V and 7 bases at J, with 7 bases in the middle. This CDR3 comprises 11 residues. For the CDR3, the DNA is TGTGCCAGCAGCGCACTTGGTGGCTACACCTTC. Translating it yields CASSALGGYTF.

The chain recombines TRBV25-1 with TRBJ1-4; D is ambiguous. Trimming took 1 base from V and 13 from J, leaving 13 bases between them. Germline-derived CDR1 and CDR2 are MGHDK and SYGVNS. This CDR3 spans 13 amino acids. CDR3 sequence reads: CASSESIFRGLFF. CDR3 in DNA: TGTGCCAGCAGTGAATCAATCTTCCGGGGACTGTTTTTT.

This chain uses TRBV5-4 with TRBJ2-7, with a weak D call TRBD1 (6 bases). V was clipped by 0 bases and J by 3 bases, with 10 bases between them. Germline V lookup: CDR1 SGHNT, CDR2 YYREEE (reference sequence). The CDR3 contains 14 residues. The CDR3 sequence: CASSLEAGDYEQYF. Written as DNA, the CDR3 is TGTGCCAGCAGCTTGGAAGCAGGGGACTACGAGCAGTACTTC.

CDR3 loop: CASSPFGGNTIYF. The CDR3 nucleotides are TGTGCCAGCAGCCCCTTCGGTGGAAACACCATATATTTT. V usage is TRBV3-1 (or the pseudogene TRBV3-2) and J usage is TRBJ1-3, with D unresolved. CDR3 length: 13 residues. The V gene's germline CDR1 is LGHDT and CDR2 YNNKEL (reference sequence). The ends were cut back, 4 bases at V and 3 bases at J, with 7 bases in the middle.

The V gene is TRBV19, the J gene TRBJ1-1; a possible D gene is TRBD1 (5 bases). Germline V CDR1 and CDR2: LNHDA, SQIVND (reference sequence). This CDR3 is 14 amino acids long. Trimming left V 5 bases short and J 2 bases short, with 12 bases between. The CDR3 loop reads CASSAGGGNTEAFF. DNA for the CDR3: TGTGCCAGTAGTGCCGGGGGAGGAAACACTGAAGCTTTCTTT.

The chain is built from TRBV6-1 and TRBJ2-2; D perhaps matches TRBD1 (6 bases). The germline gives CDR1 MNHNS, CDR2 SASEGT. The CDR3 length is 19 residues. The V end was cut by 2 bases, the J end by 3 bases, with 22 bases between. For the CDR3, the DNA is TGTGCCAGCAGTGAACTGGGCAGCATAGGAGAGGGGGACACCGGGGAGCTGTTTTTT. This gives the protein CASSELGSIGEGDTGELFF.

The genes are TRBV3-1 (or the pseudogene TRBV3-2) and TRBJ2-1; 10 nucleotides align to TRBD2. J was trimmed by 3 bases and V by 1 base; bases with no gene match: 3. CDR1 LGHDT and CDR2 YNNKEL come from the germline V gene (reference sequence). This CDR3 comprises 16 residues. The CDR3 DNA sequence: TGTGCCAGCAGCCAAGCCGCTAGCGGGGGCTACAATGAGCAGTTCTTC. Its protein is CASSQAASGGYNEQFF.

The rearrangement joins TRBV19 to TRBJ2-7; D uncertain. CDR3 size: 13 residues. CDR1 is LNHDA and CDR2 is SQIVND in the germline V gene (reference sequence). Trimming removed 5 bases from V and 1 base from J, with 9 bases in between. In DNA form, the CDR3 reads TGTGCCAGTAGTCCCTCCAGATCCTACGAGCAGTACTTC. It translates to CASSPSRSYEQYF.

This chain joins TRBV5-1 and TRBJ1-3; 10 nucleotides align to TRBD1. The CDR3 totals 14 residues. Germline CDR1 reads SGHRS; CDR2 reads YFSETQ. With 4 bases clipped from V and 6 bases from J, the junction kept 4 bases outside the gene matches. The CDR3 region is CASSPGTGVNTIYF. In DNA form, the CDR3 reads TGCGCCAGCAGCCCCGGGACAGGGGTAAACACCATATATTTT.

V and J are TRBV5-1 and TRBJ2-3, with unresolved D. CDR3 length equals 12 residues. From germline, CDR1 is SGHRS and CDR2 YFSETQ. Trimming left V 4 bases short and J 2 bases short, with 5 bases between. The CDR3 is CASSLATDTQYF. The CDR3 bases are TGCGCCAGCAGCCTCGCCACAGATACGCAGTATTTT.

J is TRBJ2-1 and V is TRBV11-3; 8 positions agree with TRBD1. From germline, CDR1 is SGHNT and CDR2 YENEEA. This CDR3 is built from 16 residues. After removal of 5 bases from V and 0 bases from J, the junction contained 6 bases not matched to a gene. The chain's CDR3 is CASSTHRGSSYNEQFF. CDR3 DNA sequence: TGTGCCAGCAGCACTCACAGGGGGAGCTCCTACAATGAGCAGTTCTTC.

The V and J genes are TRBV5-4 and TRBJ1-2; D not resolved. The CDR3 runs to 13 residues. The germline V gene has CDR1 SGHNT and CDR2 YYREEE (reference sequence). Trimming shortened V by 3 bases and J by 4 bases, and 10 bases separated the two germline ends. The CDR3: CASSSGLVYGYTF. CDR3 DNA: TGTGCCAGCAGCTCCGGGCTAGTCTATGGCTACACCTTC.

This clone occurred once. This chain uses TRBV28 with TRBJ1-1; D possibly corresponds to TRBD1 (6 bases). V lost 3 bases and J lost 11, with 22 bases in between. CDR1 MDHEN and CDR2 SYDVKM come from the germline V gene. The CDR3 totals 15 residues. The CDR3 nucleotides read TGTGCCAGCAGTTTGACTTCCTACAGTTCCCAGGGGGCTTTCTTT. It specifies CASSLTSYSSQGAFF.

The J gene is TRBJ1-1, the V gene TRBV7-8; the D gene is possibly TRBD1 (5 bases). CDR3 length: 14 residues. V lost 6 bases to trimming and J lost 3 bases, with 14 bases between them. The germline V gene has CDR1 SGHVS and CDR2 FQNEAQ. CDR3 coding DNA: TGTGCCAGCAGACTTCCGGGGGTCGACACTGAAGCTTTCTTT. Residues: CASRLPGVDTEAFF.

This chain joins TRBV6-5 and TRBJ1-2; D might be TRBD1 (5 bases). The V gene's germline CDR1 is MNHEY and CDR2 SVGAGI. V lost 6 bases to trimming and J lost 1 base, with 9 bases between them. The CDR3 sequence is 13 residues long. CDR3 DNA: TGTGCCAGCAGGCCAGGGATTAACTATGGCTACACCTTC. Its translation is CASRPGINYGYTF.

The chain has TRBV12-3 or TRBV12-4 and TRBJ1-2; D call uncertain. This CDR3 comprises 13 residues. Between the trimmed V and J ends, which lost 6 bases and 8 bases, there was a span of 16 bases. CDR3 protein: CASREDAVQGYTF. The CDR3 DNA reads TGTGCCAGCAGGGAGGACGCGGTACAGGGCTACACCTTC.

V gene TRBV12-3 or TRBV12-4 combines with J gene TRBJ2-1, with D unclear. V was pared by 4 bases and J by 10 bases, with 14 bases between. The CDR3 is 13 amino acids. The CDR3 region is CASSSFDLGEQFF. DNA of the CDR3: TGTGCCAGCAGTTCCTTCGACTTGGGGGAGCAGTTCTTC.

This sequence joins TRBV9 and TRBJ2-2; no clear D gene. Germline loops: CDR1 SGDLS, CDR2 YYNGEE. The CDR3 spans 15 residues. Trimming removed 0 bases from V and 1 base from J, with 7 bases in between. CDR3 sequence: CASSVGHRNTGELFF. CDR3 DNA: TGTGCCAGCAGCGTAGGGCACAGGAACACCGGGGAGCTGTTTTTT.

For the CDR3, the DNA is TGTGCCAGCAGCCCGACAGCGGAGCCCTACAATGAGCAGTTCTTC. The encoded protein is CASSPTAEPYNEQFF. The rearrangement joins TRBV5-4 to TRBJ2-1; D assignment may be TRBD1 or TRBD2 (5 bases each). The V gene's germline CDR1 is SGHNT and CDR2 YYREEE (reference sequence). The CDR3 has 15 amino acids. Trimming shortened V by 4 bases and J by 2 bases, and 13 bases separated the two germline ends.

The chain carries TRBV6-5 and TRBJ2-7; 7 bases agree with TRBD1. Trimming at V came to 6 bases and at J to 3 bases, leaving 8 bases not matched to a gene. The CDR3 covers 14 residues. From germline, CDR1 is MNHEY and CDR2 SVGAGI. The DNA of the CDR3 is TGTGCCAGCAGCCTGGGACAGCCCAGCTACGAGCAGTACTTC. It codes for CASSLGQPSYEQYF.

The chain recombines TRBV5-1 with TRBJ1-2, with D possibly TRBD1 on 6 matching bases. V shed 0 bases and J shed 2 bases, with 8 bases lying between them. CDR3 length: 14 amino acids. CDR1 and CDR2 (germline): SGHRS, YFSETQ. The CDR3 region is CASSLVDRNYGYTF. The CDR3, as DNA: TGCGCCAGCAGCTTGGTTGACAGGAACTATGGCTACACCTTC.

The genes are TRBV18 and TRBJ1-1, with D possibly being TRBD1 (5 bases). The CDR3 has 14 amino acids. Per the germline V gene, CDR1 is KGHSH and CDR2 is LQKENI. V dropped 2 bases and J dropped 6 bases, with 13 bases sitting between them. This CDR3 is CASSPKAGKAEAFF. The CDR3 DNA reads as TGTGCCAGCTCACCAAAGGCAGGGAAGGCTGAAGCTTTCTTT.

The chain carries TRBV6-5 and TRBJ1-6; D is unresolved. The CDR3 totals 15 residues. The germline V gene has CDR1 MNHEY and CDR2 SVGAGI. Deletions cut 0 bases from V and 9 bases from J, with 12 bases between. CDR3 in DNA: TGTGCCAGCAGTTACTCGGGAGATCTGCCTTCACCCCTCCACTTT. Residues: CASSYSGDLPSPLHF.

The chain is built from TRBV5-1 and TRBJ2-7; D might be TRBD2 (6 bases). The CDR3 extends over 15 amino acids. V lost 0 bases, J lost 5 bases, and 15 bases lay in between. Germline V gene data show CDR1 as SGHRS and CDR2 as YFSETQ. As DNA, the CDR3 is TGCGCCAGCAGCTTGGCGGGACTCCTCGGGGACGAGCAGTACTTC. It yields the protein CASSLAGLLGDEQYF.

The V and J genes are TRBV27 and TRBJ1-4; 10 nucleotides line up with TRBD1. Germline V lookup: CDR1 MNHEY, CDR2 SMNVEV (reference sequence). This CDR3 has 15 residues. V was clipped by 6 bases and J by 6 bases; unmatched bases: 7. The CDR3 spells CASRGAGTGDEKLFF. DNA of the CDR3: TGTGCCAGCAGGGGAGCCGGGACAGGGGATGAAAAACTGTTTTTT.